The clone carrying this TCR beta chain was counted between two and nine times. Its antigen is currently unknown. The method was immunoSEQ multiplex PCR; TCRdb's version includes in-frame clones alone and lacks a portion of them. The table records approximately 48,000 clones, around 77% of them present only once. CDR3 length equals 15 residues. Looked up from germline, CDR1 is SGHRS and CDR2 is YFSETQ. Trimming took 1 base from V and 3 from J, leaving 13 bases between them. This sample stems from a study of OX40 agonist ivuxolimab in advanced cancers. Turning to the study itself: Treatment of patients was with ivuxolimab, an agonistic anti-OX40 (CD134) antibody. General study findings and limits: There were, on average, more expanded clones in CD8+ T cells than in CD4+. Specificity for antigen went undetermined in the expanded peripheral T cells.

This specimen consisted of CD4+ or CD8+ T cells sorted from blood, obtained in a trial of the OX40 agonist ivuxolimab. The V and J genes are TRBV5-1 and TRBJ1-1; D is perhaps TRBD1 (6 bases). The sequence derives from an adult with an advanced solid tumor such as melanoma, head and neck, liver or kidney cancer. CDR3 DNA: TGCGCCAGCAGCTTGATAGCGGGGGCGGACACTGAAGCTTTCTTT. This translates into CASSLIAGADTEAFF.